The rows below give T cell receptor beta chains drawn from one sample of a study of T-cell reconstitution after alpha-beta-depleted transplantation in children. TCRdb re-derived calls from the PCR reads in MiXCR, one entry per CDR3 protein. The data contain about 460,000 distinct CDR3 sequences, 12% of them singletons. Specimen: PBMCs from the stem cell graft donor, collected from the stem cell graft. The receptors originated from a human donor who donated a stem cell graft to a child with combined immunodeficiency. Both conserved end residues are part of each CDR3. D genes are given only for firm matches. Expanded clones get a size class; other rows say once, few or many, or leave the size out.

J gene	CDR3 length	V gene	clone size	D gene	CDR3 DNA	CDR3 protein
TRBJ2-1	15	TRBV4-3	NA	TRBD1	TGCGCCAGCAGCCGCGGGACAGGGCGGCTCAATGAGCAGTTCTTC	CASSRGTGRLNEQFF
TRBJ2-3	18	TRBV29-1	many	NA	TGCAGCGTTGATTTTGCAGTAAAATGGACCGAAAGCACAGATACGCAGTATTTT	CSVDFAVKWTESTDTQYF
TRBJ2-3	17	TRBV5-1	many	TRBD1	TGCGCCAGCAGCTCGGTACAGGGGGCGCGAGGCACAGATACGCAGTATTTT	CASSSVQGARGTDTQYF
TRBJ2-1	21	TRBV6-4	many	TRBD2	TGTGCCAGCAGTCCCCCCCCCGGGAAATTGACTAGCGGGGGGGCCTACAATGAGCAGTTCTTC	CASSPPPGKLTSGGAYNEQFF
TRBJ2-3	14	TRBV6-1	NA	TRBD2	TGTGCCAGCAGCCGCGGGACTAGCGCAGATACGCAGTATTTT	CASSRGTSADTQYF
TRBJ1-5	15	TRBV9	few	NA	TGTGCCAGCAGCACGGGCAGGGGAAGCAATCAGCCCCAGCATTTT	CASSTGRGSNQPQHF
TRBJ2-3	16	TRBV4-3	few	NA	TGCGCCAGCAGCCAAGTGGTGGGGGGTCTCACAGATACGCAGTATTTT	CASSQVVGGLTDTQYF
TRBJ2-7	14	TRBV12-3/TRBV12-4	many	TRBD2	TGTGCCAGCAAACTAGCGGGGGGGACCTACGAGCAGTACTTC	CASKLAGGTYEQYF
TRBJ2-2	16	TRBV7-2	many	TRBD2	TGTGCCAGCAGCAAAGGACTAGCGGGGTACACCGGGGAGCTGTTTTTT	CASSKGLAGYTGELFF
TRBJ2-1	13	TRBV12-5	few	TRBD1	TGTGCTAGTGGCCTAAGACAGGGAGATGAGCAGTTCTTC	CASGLRQGDEQFF